One sample yielded the 12 T cell receptor beta chains listed below, sequenced in a study of T cell changes during pregnancy in multiple sclerosis. Method: immunoSEQ multiplex PCR; TCRdb's copy keeps in-frame clones and lacks some. Among tens of thousands of clones listed, 80% to 90% were seen once. The sample consisted of CD8+ T cells from peripheral blood mononuclear cells, taken before pregnancy. The source is a female donor with multiple sclerosis, enrolled in a pregnancy study.

V and J are TRBV7-9 and TRBJ2-1, with D tentatively TRBD2 (6 bases). V lost 5 bases and J 4 bases, leaving 15 bases between the germline ends. The germline gives CDR1 SEHNR, CDR2 FQNEAQ (reference sequence). The CDR3 is made up of 15 amino acids. CDR3 sequence (DNA): TGTGCCAGCAGCAGTCTAGCGACAAATTACAATGAGCAGTTCTTC. Its protein product is CASSSLATNYNEQFF. Full variable domain (missing parts from reference TRBV7-9 and TRBJ2-1): DTGVSQNPRHKITKRGQNVTFRCDPISEHNRLYWYRQTLGQGPEFLTYFQNEAQLEKSRLLSDRFSAERPKGSFSTLEIQRTEQGDSAMYLCASSSLATNYNEQFFGPGTRLTVL.

V gene TRBV6-6 combines with J gene TRBJ1-1; TRBD1 aligns across 9 bases. J was trimmed by 5 bases and V by 4 bases; bases with no gene match: 5. The CDR3 runs 14 residues. CDR1 MNHNY and CDR2 SVGAGI come from the germline V gene (reference sequence). The CDR3 is CASSLGTGQTEAFF. The CDR3 DNA reads TGTGCCAGCAGTTTGGGGACAGGGCAAACTGAAGCTTTCTTT.

This clone was recorded a few times. The chain has TRBV6-5 and TRBJ2-3; 7 bases are a match to TRBD2. Germline CDR1 and CDR2: MNHEY and SVGAGI. CDR3 length: 16 residues. Germline trimming cut 2 bases from V and 2 bases from J; bases unmatched to any gene: 7. The CDR3 DNA is TGTGCCAGCAGTTACGGGGCGGGGGAGAACACAGATACGCAGTATTTT. This sequence encodes CASSYGAGENTDTQYF.

This chain's CDR3 is CASSPTVRSNTEAFF. CDR3 in DNA: TGTGCCAGCAGCCCCACAGTCAGATCGAACACTGAAGCTTTCTTT. This chain connects TRBV7-9 to TRBJ1-1; D not certain. Per the germline V gene, CDR1 is SEHNR and CDR2 is FQNEAQ (reference sequence). V gave up 5 bases and J gave up 1 base, with 14 bases separating them. There are 15 residues in the CDR3.

The chain links TRBV28 to TRBJ2-2, with D possibly matching TRBD1 (6 bases). From germline, CDR1 is MDHEN and CDR2 SYDVKM. The CDR3 has 14 residues. The V gene lost 6 bases and the J gene lost 5 bases, with 13 bases spanning the gap. The CDR3 DNA sequence: TGTGCCAGCAGGACGGACAGCCCAACCGGGGAGCTGTTTTTT. Protein sequence: CASRTDSPTGELFF. The whole variable domain, remainder taken from reference TRBV28 and TRBJ2-2, is DVKVTQSSRYLVKRTGEKVFLECVQDMDHENMFWYRQDPGLGLRLIYFSYDVKMKEKGDIPEGYSVSREKKERFSLILESASTNQTSMYLCASRTDSPTGELFFGEGSRLTVL.

The chain has TRBV27 and TRBJ2-3, with TRBD2 matching over 11 bases. Germline V gives CDR1 MNHEY, CDR2 SMNVEV (reference sequence). This CDR3 region has 17 residues. V dropped 5 bases and J dropped 4; count of bases not matched to a gene: 11. CDR3 residues: CASSPYPGLAESDTQYF. DNA for the CDR3: TGTGCCAGCAGTCCTTACCCGGGACTAGCGGAATCAGATACGCAGTATTTT.

The rearrangement uses TRBV11-2 and TRBJ2-7, with a possible D match to TRBD2 (6 bases). CDR1 and CDR2 from the germline V gene are SGHAT and FQNNGV. V lost 7 bases, J lost 0 bases, and 16 bases lay in between. The CDR3 runs 15 residues. CDR3 residues: CASTLGGASSYEQYF. CDR3 coding DNA: TGTGCCAGCACACTTGGAGGGGCCAGCTCCTACGAGCAGTACTTC.

The genes are TRBV2 and TRBJ2-7; possibly TRBD2 for D (5 bases). CDR1 and CDR2 (germline): SNHLY, FYNNEI. Deletions cut 4 bases from V and 5 bases from J, with 15 bases between. This CDR3 region has 14 residues. The CDR3 region has the DNA TGTGCCAGCAGTGGCGTACTAGTTTCCCACGAGCAGTACTTC. Translation gives CASSGVLVSHEQYF.

The V and J genes are TRBV6-5 and TRBJ2-3; D is perhaps TRBD1 (6 bases). Trimming left V 2 bases short and J 0 bases short, with 12 bases between. The CDR3 length is 16 residues. From germline, CDR1 is MNHEY and CDR2 SVGAGI. The CDR3 sequence: CASSYGRGYSTDTQYF. The CDR3 region has the DNA TGTGCCAGCAGTTACGGCAGGGGATACAGCACAGATACGCAGTATTTT.

This chain joins TRBV28 and TRBJ2-1; 11 nucleotides align to TRBD2. After removal of 5 bases from V and 7 bases from J, the junction contained 10 bases not matched to a gene. The CDR3 is made up of 16 amino acids. Germline assignment: CDR1 MDHEN and CDR2 SYDVKM. CDR3 sequence: CASSNLAGGPGNEQFF. The CDR3 DNA sequence: TGTGCCAGCAGTAACTTAGCGGGAGGGCCGGGTAATGAGCAGTTCTTC. Supplemented by reference TRBV28 and TRBJ2-1, the full variable domain reads DVKVTQSSRYLVKRTGEKVFLECVQDMDHENMFWYRQDPGLGLRLIYFSYDVKMKEKGDIPEGYSVSREKKERFSLILESASTNQTSMYLCASSNLAGGPGNEQFFGPGTRLTVL.

V and J are TRBV11-3 and TRBJ2-3; D is ambiguous. The V end lost 1 base, the J end lost 2 bases, and 4 bases lay between the germline ends. Germline CDR1 and CDR2: SGHNT and YENEEA. This CDR3 has 13 amino acids. The CDR3 sequence is CASSLAVTDTQYF. DNA of the CDR3: TGTGCCAGCAGCTTAGCGGTCACAGATACGCAGTATTTT. The full variable domain, completed using reference TRBV11-3 and TRBJ2-3, is EAGVVQSPRYKIIEKKQPVAFWCNPISGHNTLYWYLQNLGQGPELLIRYENEEAVDDSQLPKDRFSAERLKGVDSTLKIQPAELGDSAVYLCASSLAVTDTQYFGPGTRLTVL.

This clone was observed once. V gene TRBV29-1 combines with J gene TRBJ2-1; the D gene is possibly TRBD2 (6 bases). With 4 bases removed from V and 6 bases from J, the gap between germline ends came to 13 bases. There are 13 residues in the CDR3. The germline gives CDR1 SQVTM, CDR2 ANQGSEA. CDR3 region: CSVGVSGVNEQFF. The CDR3 DNA is TGCAGCGTTGGGGTTTCGGGGGTCAATGAGCAGTTCTTC.